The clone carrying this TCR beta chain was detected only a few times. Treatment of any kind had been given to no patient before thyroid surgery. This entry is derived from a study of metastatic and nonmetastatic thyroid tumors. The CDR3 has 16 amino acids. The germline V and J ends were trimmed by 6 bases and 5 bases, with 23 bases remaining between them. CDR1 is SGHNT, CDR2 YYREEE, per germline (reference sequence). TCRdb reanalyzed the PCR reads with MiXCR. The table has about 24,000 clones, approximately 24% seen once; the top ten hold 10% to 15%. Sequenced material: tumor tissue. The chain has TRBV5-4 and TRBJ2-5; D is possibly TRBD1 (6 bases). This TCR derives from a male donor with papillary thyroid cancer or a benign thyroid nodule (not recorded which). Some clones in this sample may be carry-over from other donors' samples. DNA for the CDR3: TGTGCCAGCACCATGATAGGTGGGGGCAAGGGCGAGACCCAGTACTTC. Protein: CASTMIGGGKGETQYF.